The clone carrying this T cell receptor beta chain was detected a few times. Its antigen is not known. The sort gate was single viable CD3+CD4+CD8-CD45RO+ cells for memory CD4+ T cells. CMV serostatus came from serum IgG against pp150, pp28, p38, p52. CD4+ T cells were isolated by positive magnetic selection. The data stem from a study of memory CD4+ T cells and cytomegalovirus serostatus. Assay used: immunoSEQ multiplex PCR; TCRdb lists only in-frame clones, some missing. The table includes about 56,000 clones, 70% to 85% detected once. Trimming shortened V by 0 bases and J by 4 bases, and 7 bases separated the two germline ends. The V gene's germline CDR1 is GTSNPN and CDR2 SVGIG (reference sequence). The CDR3 is 13 residues long. Study-wide findings and caveats: Each of some 67 CMV-associated TCRbeta sequences occurred in one to five individuals. Repertoires predicted CMV serostatus with median bootstrapped AUC of 0.95.

The chain links TRBV30 to TRBJ1-5; the D is unclear. This receptor was obtained from an adult in good health and CMV-seropositive. Sequenced input: memory CD4+ T cells from blood. The CDR3 spells CAWSVSGNQPQHF. The CDR3, as DNA: TGTGCCTGGAGTGTTTCGGGAAATCAGCCCCAGCATTTT.